Reported below is one T cell receptor beta chain. This entry is derived from a study of blood T cell repertoires in COVID-19. Trimming took 2 bases from V and 0 from J; bases not matched to a gene: 4. From germline, CDR1 is MNHEY and CDR2 SVGEGT. The CDR3 loop spans 16 amino acids. This table comes from immunoSEQ multiplex PCR, and its TCRdb copy is limited to in-frame clones, with some not included. The table lists about 74,000 clones, approximately 80% of them singletons. The receptor was isolated from a human donor in a cohort sampled during active COVID-19. The chain recombines TRBV6-2 or TRBV6-3 with TRBJ2-1, with 7 bases identical to TRBD2. The source material was peripheral blood. For the CDR3, the DNA is TGTGCCAGCAGTTACGATGGGGGGGGCTCCTACAATGAGCAGTTCTTC. It is translated as CASSYDGGGSYNEQFF.